This TCR beta chain was observed in a study of technical replicates of blood from a handful of donors. The data were produced by immunoSEQ multiplex PCR, yet TCRdb's version contains in-frame clones alone and is incomplete. The data contain approximately 94,000 clones, almost 97% of them singletons. This CDR3 has 15 amino acids. V gave up 3 bases and J gave up 5 bases, with 14 bases separating them. The V gene's germline CDR1 is LNHDA and CDR2 SQIVND (reference sequence). Material for sequencing was T cells isolated from PBMCs. This chain joins TRBV19 and TRBJ1-5; D is possibly TRBD1 (6 bases). This receptor was taken from a human donor in good health. CDR3 sequence reads: CASSMVAGADQPQHF. In DNA, the CDR3 is TGTGCCAGTAGTATGGTAGCGGGGGCGGATCAGCCCCAGCATTTT.